The rows below give T cell receptor beta chains drawn from one sample of a study of chemoradiotherapy in HPV16-positive cancers. The method was immunoSEQ multiplex PCR; TCRdb's version includes in-frame clones alone and lacks a portion of them. The sample records over a thousand clones, 76% being singletons. The material was tumor tissue, obtained from a patient who underwent chemoradiotherapy. The receptors here all came from a human donor with HPV-associated anogenital cancer. Each CDR3 is given with its conserved first and last residue. D genes are given only for firm matches. Clone size is not always given. Where it is, it says once, few, many or a class for expanded clones.

j_call cdr3_length d_call clone_size v_call cdr3_nt cdr3_aa
TRBJ2-5 16 TRBD2 . TRBV5-1 TGCGCCAGCAGCTCGACTGGACTAGAAGGTCAAGAGACCCAGTACTTC CASSSTGLEGQETQYF
TRBJ2-7 16 . . TRBV5-1 TGCGCCAGCAGCCTTGAGGGGAGCGGAAGCTCCTACGAGCAGTACTTC CASSLEGSGSSYEQYF
TRBJ1-6 14 . . TRBV5-4 TGTGCCAGCAGCCCGAACGGGATCGGGTCACCCCTCCACTTT CASSPNGIGSPLHF
TRBJ2-7 16 TRBD1 . TRBV9 TGTGCCAGCAGCCCTACAGGGGGCTTTACCTCCTACGAGCAGTACTTC CASSPTGGFTSYEQYF
TRBJ1-4 14 TRBD1 . TRBV5-8 TGTGCCAGCAGCTTGGACAGGGGATCTGAAAAACTGTTTTTT CASSLDRGSEKLFF
TRBJ2-1 15 . . TRBV5-1 TGCGCCAGCAGCTTAGATGGAGGACCCTACAATGAGCAGTTCTTC CASSLDGGPYNEQFF
TRBJ2-1 17 TRBD2 . TRBV30 TGTGCCTGGAGTAATTGGCAAAAGCGGGAGGTTTACAATGAGCAGTTCTTC CAWSNWQKREVYNEQFF
TRBJ1-5 14 . . TRBV6-1 TGTGCCAGCAGTTATGGCCAGGCACATCAGCCCCAGCATTTT CASSYGQAHQPQHF
TRBJ2-7 15 . large TRBV7-6 TGTGCCAGCAGCTTAGAGGCGTCTAGCTCCTACGAGCAGTACTTC CASSLEASSSYEQYF
TRBJ2-7 16 TRBD2 . TRBV25-1 TGTGCCAGCAGTGCCTACAGGACTAGCGAGGGAACCGAGCAGTACTTC CASSAYRTSEGTEQYF
TRBJ1-2 12 . . TRBV6-4 TGTGCCAGCGGCGGGGCCGTGGGGGGCTACACCTTC CASGGAVGGYTF
TRBJ2-5 15 TRBD2 once TRBV27 TGTGCCAGCAGTTTATTAGGCGGGAGTAGGGAGACCCAGTACTTC CASSLLGGSRETQYF
TRBJ1-2 10 . once TRBV28 TGTGCCAGCTCCAACTATGGCTACACCTTC CASSNYGYTF
TRBJ2-7 15 TRBD1 few TRBV2 TGTGCCAGCAGTGAAAAGACCGGGACAGGGCTCTCAGAGTACTTC CASSEKTGTGLSEYF
TRBJ1-5 16 . few TRBV10-3 TGTGCCATCAGTGAGGGGGTAGGCTTGAGTTTTCAGCCCCAGCATTTT CAISEGVGLSFQPQHF
TRBJ2-7 14 . . TRBV13 TGTGCCAGCAGCGCTTGGGACCGGAACTACGAGCAGTACTTC CASSAWDRNYEQYF
TRBJ2-7 14 . . TRBV14 TGTGCCAGCAGCCAATTGATTGGGGTGTACGAGCAGTACTTC CASSQLIGVYEQYF
TRBJ2-7 12 TRBD1 . TRBV19 TGTGCCAGTAGTCCAACAGGGGACGAGCAGTACTTC CASSPTGDEQYF
TRBJ2-1 15 . . TRBV9 TGTGCCAGCAGCGTAGCCGGACTCTCCTACAATGAGCAGTTCTTC CASSVAGLSYNEQFF
TRBJ2-7 14 . . TRBV2 TGTGCCACTAGGCGGGGCAGGGGGGCTGATGAGCAGTACTTC CATRRGRGADEQYF
TRBJ2-2 16 . once TRBV7-8 TGTGCCAGCAGCTTAAGGAGGGGGGTCGGTCCCGGGGAGCTGTTTTTT CASSLRRGVGPGELFF
TRBJ2-1 16 TRBD1 . TRBV29-1 TGCAGCGTTGACGGGACAGGGGGGATCTCCTACAATGAGCAGTTCTTC CSVDGTGGISYNEQFF
TRBJ2-1 11 . . TRBV28 TGTGCCAGCAGTTCAAACAATGAGCAGTTCTTC CASSSNNEQFF
TRBJ2-5 14 . few TRBV5-4 TGTGCCAGCAGCTTGGCGCCGGGATCAGAGACCCAGTACTTC CASSLAPGSETQYF
TRBJ1-1 15 TRBD1 . TRBV19 TGTGCCAGTAGTCCGAGACAGGGAATGAACACTGAAGCTTTCTTT CASSPRQGMNTEAFF
TRBJ2-7 14 . . TRBV28 TGTGCCAGCAGTTCAGCTAGCAGCTCCTACGAGCAGTACTTC CASSSASSSYEQYF
TRBJ1-5 14 TRBD1 . TRBV7-9 TGTGCCAGCAGCACCACAGGGGGCGGTCAGCCCCAGCATTTT CASSTTGGGQPQHF
TRBJ2-1 14 TRBD1 . TRBV29-1 TGCAGCGTTCTCGGACAGGGGGCGGCCAATGAGCAGTTCTTC CSVLGQGAANEQFF
TRBJ2-3 15 . . TRBV5-1 TGCGCCAGCAGCTTGGAAATGGTGAGCACAGATACGCAGTATTTT CASSLEMVSTDTQYF
TRBJ2-5 12 . . TRBV5-1 TGCGCCAGCAGTAGGGGGCAAGAGACCCAGTACTTC CASSRGQETQYF
TRBJ2-5 16 TRBD2 . TRBV5-1 TGCGCCAGCAGCTCCTTCACCAGCGGGAGTGGAGAGACCCAGTACTTC CASSSFTSGSGETQYF
TRBJ2-1 12 . few TRBV5-1 TGCGCCAGCAGCTTAAACGTCAATGAGCAGTTCTTC CASSLNVNEQFF
TRBJ2-1 13 . . TRBV30 TGTGCCTGGACCTCCAATTGGGGTAATGAGCAGTTCTTC CAWTSNWGNEQFF
TRBJ2-1 14 TRBD2 . TRBV27 TGTGCCAGCAGAACCGGGACTAGGTTCAATGAGCAGTTCTTC CASRTGTRFNEQFF
TRBJ2-7 12 . . TRBV25-1 TGTGCCAGCACCCGCCTGGGCCACGAGCAGTACTTC CASTRLGHEQYF
TRBJ2-7 13 TRBD2 few TRBV29-1 TGCAGCGTTGCCCTAGCGGCTCTTGACGAGCAGTACTTC CSVALAALDEQYF
TRBJ1-1 15 . . TRBV6-5 TGTGCCAGCAGCCCACCCGGGGTTAGGAGCACTGAAGCTTTCTTT CASSPPGVRSTEAFF
TRBJ1-1 14 . . TRBV18 TGTGCCAGCTCACGAGAGACAGAAGACACTGAAGCTTTCTTT CASSRETEDTEAFF
TRBJ2-2 13 . . TRBV28 TGTGCCAGCAGTGTCGCGAACACCGGGGAGCTGTTTTTT CASSVANTGELFF
TRBJ1-2 13 . . TRBV28 TGTGCCAGCAGTCCCACTGGGGTCTATGGCTACACCTTC CASSPTGVYGYTF
TRBJ1-1 12 . . TRBV28 TGTGCCAGCACCACCCCGGGGAGTGAAGCTTTCTTT CASTTPGSEAFF
TRBJ2-1 15 TRBD2 . TRBV28 TGTGCCAGCAGTTTAAGCCTAGCGGGCCGAAATGAGCAGTTCTTC CASSLSLAGRNEQFF
TRBJ1-5 13 . . TRBV19 TGTGCCAGTAGTATTGCAGTCAATCAGCCCCAGCATTTT CASSIAVNQPQHF
TRBJ1-1 12 . . TRBV28 TGTGCCAGCAGTTTATCCATCAAGGAAGCTTTCTTT CASSLSIKEAFF
TRBJ1-2 15 TRBD1 . TRBV15 TGTGCCACCAGCATGAACAGGGGGAACTACTATGGCTACACCTTC CATSMNRGNYYGYTF
TRBJ2-7 17 TRBD1 few TRBV28 TGTGCCAGCAGTTTTCCGAACCTGTCAGGGGGTTCCTACGAGCAGTACTTC CASSFPNLSGGSYEQYF
TRBJ2-2 13 . . TRBV7-9 TGTGCCAGCAGCTTAGGGAGCGCCGGGGAGCTGTTTTTT CASSLGSAGELFF
TRBJ1-5 14 TRBD1 . TRBV9 TGTGCCAGCAGCGAAACAGGGGCCGATCAGCCCCAGCATTTT CASSETGADQPQHF
TRBJ2-3 16 TRBD1 few TRBV7-9 TGTGCCAGCACTCCGGGGACAGGGAGCCTCACAGATACGCAGTATTTT CASTPGTGSLTDTQYF
TRBJ1-1 13 TRBD1 . TRBV9 TGTGCCAGTGGGGACAGACCGAACACTGAAGCTTTCTTT CASGDRPNTEAFF